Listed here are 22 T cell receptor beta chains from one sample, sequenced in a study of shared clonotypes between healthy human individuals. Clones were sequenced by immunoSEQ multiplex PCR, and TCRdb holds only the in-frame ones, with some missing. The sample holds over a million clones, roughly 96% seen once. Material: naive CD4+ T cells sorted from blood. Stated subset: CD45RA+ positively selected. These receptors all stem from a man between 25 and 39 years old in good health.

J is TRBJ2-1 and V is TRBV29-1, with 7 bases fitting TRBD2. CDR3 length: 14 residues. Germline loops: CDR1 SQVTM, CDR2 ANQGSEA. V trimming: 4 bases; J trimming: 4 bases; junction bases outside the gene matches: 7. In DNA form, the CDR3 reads TGCAGCGTTGTTGGCGGGAGCAAATACAATGAGCAGTTCTTC. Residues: CSVVGGSKYNEQFF.

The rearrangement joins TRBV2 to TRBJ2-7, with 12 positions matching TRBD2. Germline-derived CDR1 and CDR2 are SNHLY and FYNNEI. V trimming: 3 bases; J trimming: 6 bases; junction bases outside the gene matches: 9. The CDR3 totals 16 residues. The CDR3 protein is CASSESSGRAYVEQYF. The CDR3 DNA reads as TGTGCCAGCAGTGAGTCTAGCGGGAGGGCCTATGTCGAGCAGTACTTC.

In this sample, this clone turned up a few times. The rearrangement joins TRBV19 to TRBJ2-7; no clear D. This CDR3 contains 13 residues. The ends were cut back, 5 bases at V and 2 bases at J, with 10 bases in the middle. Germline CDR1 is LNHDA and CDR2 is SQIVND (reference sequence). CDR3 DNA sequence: TGTGCCAGTAGTTCAGTGGGTACCTACGAGCAGTACTTC. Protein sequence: CASSSVGTYEQYF.

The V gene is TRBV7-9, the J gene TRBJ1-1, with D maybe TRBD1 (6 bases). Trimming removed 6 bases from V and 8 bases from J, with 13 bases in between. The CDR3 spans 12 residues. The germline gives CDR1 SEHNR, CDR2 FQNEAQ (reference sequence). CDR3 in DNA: TGTGCCAGCAGTAGAGGGGGGGCCGAAGCTTTCTTT. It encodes CASSRGGAEAFF.

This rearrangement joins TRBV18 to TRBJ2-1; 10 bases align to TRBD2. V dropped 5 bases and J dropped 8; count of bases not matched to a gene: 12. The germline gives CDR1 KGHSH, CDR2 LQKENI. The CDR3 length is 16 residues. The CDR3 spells CASSLLAGRGGDEQFF. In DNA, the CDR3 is TGTGCCAGCTCATTACTAGCGGGAAGAGGTGGAGATGAGCAGTTCTTC.

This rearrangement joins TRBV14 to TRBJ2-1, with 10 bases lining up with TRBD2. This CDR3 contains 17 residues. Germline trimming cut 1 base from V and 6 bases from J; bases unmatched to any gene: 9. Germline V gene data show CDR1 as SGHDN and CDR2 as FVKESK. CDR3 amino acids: CASSQARGLAGVNEQFF. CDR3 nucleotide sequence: TGTGCCAGCAGCCAAGCTCGGGGTCTAGCGGGAGTCAATGAGCAGTTCTTC.

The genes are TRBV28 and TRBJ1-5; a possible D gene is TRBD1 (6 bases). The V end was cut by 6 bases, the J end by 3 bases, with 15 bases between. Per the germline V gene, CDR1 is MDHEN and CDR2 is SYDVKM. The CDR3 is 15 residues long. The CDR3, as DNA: TGTGCCAGCAGGACCGCAGGGGAGGTCAATCAGCCCCAGCATTTT. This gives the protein CASRTAGEVNQPQHF. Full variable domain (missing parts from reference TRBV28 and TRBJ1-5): DVKVTQSSRYLVKRTGEKVFLECVQDMDHENMFWYRQDPGLGLRLIYFSYDVKMKEKGDIPEGYSVSREKKERFSLILESASTNQTSMYLCASRTAGEVNQPQHFGDGTRLSIL.

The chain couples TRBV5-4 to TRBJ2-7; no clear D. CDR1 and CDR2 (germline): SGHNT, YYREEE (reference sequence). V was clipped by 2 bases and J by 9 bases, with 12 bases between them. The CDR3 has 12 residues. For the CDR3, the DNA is TGTGCCAGCAGCTTAACACGTACCTCGCAGTACTTC. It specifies CASSLTRTSQYF. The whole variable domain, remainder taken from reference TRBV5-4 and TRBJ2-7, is ETGVTQSPTHLIKTRGQQVTLRCSSQSGHNTVSWYQQALGQGPQFIFQYYREEENGRGNFPPRFSGLQFPNYSSELNVNALELDDSALYLCASSLTRTSQYFGPGTRLTVT.

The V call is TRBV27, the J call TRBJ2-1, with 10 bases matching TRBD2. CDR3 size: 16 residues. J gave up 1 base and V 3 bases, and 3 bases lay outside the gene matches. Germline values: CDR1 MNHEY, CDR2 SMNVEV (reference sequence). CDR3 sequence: CASSFSGGISYNEQFF. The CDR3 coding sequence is TGTGCCAGCAGTTTTAGCGGGGGGATTTCCTACAATGAGCAGTTCTTC.

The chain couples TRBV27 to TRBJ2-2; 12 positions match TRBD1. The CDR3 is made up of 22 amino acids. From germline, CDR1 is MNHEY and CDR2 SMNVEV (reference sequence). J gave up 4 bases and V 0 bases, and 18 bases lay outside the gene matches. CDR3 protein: CASSLSRPGTGGAGGPTGELFF. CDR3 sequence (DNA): TGTGCCAGCAGTTTATCGAGGCCCGGGACAGGGGGCGCGGGAGGGCCCACCGGGGAGCTGTTTTTT.

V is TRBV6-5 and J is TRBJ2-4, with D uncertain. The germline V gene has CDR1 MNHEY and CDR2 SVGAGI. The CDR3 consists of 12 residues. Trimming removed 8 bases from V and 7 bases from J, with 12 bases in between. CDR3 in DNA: TGTGCCAGCGGCTCCCTCCCGAACATTCAGTACTTC. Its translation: CASGSLPNIQYF.

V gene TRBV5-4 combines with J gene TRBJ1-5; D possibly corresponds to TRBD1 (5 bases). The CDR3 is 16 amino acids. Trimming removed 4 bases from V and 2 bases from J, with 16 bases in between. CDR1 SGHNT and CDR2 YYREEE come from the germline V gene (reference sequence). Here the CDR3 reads CASSRGTGEGNQPQHF. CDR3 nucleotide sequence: TGTGCCAGCAGCAGAGGGACGGGGGAAGGCAATCAGCCCCAGCATTTT.

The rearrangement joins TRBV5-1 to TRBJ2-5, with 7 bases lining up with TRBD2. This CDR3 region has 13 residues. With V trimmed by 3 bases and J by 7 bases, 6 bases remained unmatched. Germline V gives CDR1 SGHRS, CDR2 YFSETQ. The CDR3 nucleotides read TGCGCCAGCAGCTCGGGACCGGGGGGGACCCAGTACTTC. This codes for CASSSGPGGTQYF.

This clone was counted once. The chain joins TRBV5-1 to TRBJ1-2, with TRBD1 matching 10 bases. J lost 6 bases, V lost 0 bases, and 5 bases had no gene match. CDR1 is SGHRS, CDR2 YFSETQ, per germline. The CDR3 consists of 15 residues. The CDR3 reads CASSLGDRGRDGYTF. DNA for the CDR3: TGCGCCAGCAGCTTGGGGGACAGGGGAAGAGATGGCTACACCTTC.

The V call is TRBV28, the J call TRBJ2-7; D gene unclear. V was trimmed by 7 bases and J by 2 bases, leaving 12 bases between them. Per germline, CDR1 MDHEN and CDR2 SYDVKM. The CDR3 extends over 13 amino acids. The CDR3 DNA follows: TGTGCCAGCACAACCCCGGGCGCCTACGAGCAGTACTTC. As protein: CASTTPGAYEQYF. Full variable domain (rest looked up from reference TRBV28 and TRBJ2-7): DVKVTQSSRYLVKRTGEKVFLECVQDMDHENMFWYRQDPGLGLRLIYFSYDVKMKEKGDIPEGYSVSREKKERFSLILESASTNQTSMYLCASTTPGAYEQYFGPGTRLTVT.

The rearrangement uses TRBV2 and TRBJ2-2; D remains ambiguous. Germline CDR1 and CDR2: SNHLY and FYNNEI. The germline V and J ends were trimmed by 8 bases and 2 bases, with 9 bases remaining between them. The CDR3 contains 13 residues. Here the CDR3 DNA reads TGTGCCAGCGGTCGAATTAACACCGGGGAGCTGTTTTTT. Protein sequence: CASGRINTGELFF.

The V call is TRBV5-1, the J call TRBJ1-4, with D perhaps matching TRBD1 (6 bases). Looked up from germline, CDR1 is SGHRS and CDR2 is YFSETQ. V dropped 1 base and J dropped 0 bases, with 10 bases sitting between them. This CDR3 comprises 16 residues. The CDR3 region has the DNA TGCGCCAGCAGCTTGTTCCAGGGGACAACTAATGAAAAACTGTTTTTT. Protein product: CASSLFQGTTNEKLFF.

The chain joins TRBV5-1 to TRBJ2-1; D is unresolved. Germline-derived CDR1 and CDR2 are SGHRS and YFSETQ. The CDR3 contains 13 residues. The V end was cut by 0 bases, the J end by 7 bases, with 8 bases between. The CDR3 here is CASSLEMGNEQFF. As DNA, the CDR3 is TGCGCCAGCAGCTTGGAGATGGGGAATGAGCAGTTCTTC.

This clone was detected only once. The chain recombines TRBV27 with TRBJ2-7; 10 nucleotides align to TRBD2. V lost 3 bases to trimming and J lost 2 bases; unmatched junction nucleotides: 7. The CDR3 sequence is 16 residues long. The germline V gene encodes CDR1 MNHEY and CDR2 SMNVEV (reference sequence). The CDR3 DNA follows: TGTGCCAGCAGTTTGGTGACTAGCGGGCCCCCCTACGAGCAGTACTTC. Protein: CASSLVTSGPPYEQYF.

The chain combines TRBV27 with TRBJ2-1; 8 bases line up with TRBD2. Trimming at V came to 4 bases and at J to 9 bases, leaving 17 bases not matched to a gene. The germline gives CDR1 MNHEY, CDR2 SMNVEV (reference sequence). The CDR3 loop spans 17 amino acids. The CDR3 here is CASSSTTGTRVIPEQFF. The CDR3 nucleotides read TGTGCCAGCAGTTCAACCACCGGGACTAGGGTTATACCTGAGCAGTTCTTC.

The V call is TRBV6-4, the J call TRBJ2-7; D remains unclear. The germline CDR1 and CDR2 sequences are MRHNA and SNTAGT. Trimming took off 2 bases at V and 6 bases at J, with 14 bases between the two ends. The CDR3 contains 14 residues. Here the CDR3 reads CASSDRNRASEQYF. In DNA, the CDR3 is TGTGCCAGCAGTGACAGGAACAGAGCTTCCGAGCAGTACTTC.

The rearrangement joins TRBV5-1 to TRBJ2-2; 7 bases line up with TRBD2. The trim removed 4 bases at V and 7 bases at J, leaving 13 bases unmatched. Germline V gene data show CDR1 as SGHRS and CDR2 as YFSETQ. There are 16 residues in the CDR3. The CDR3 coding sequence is TGCGCCAGCAGCCCCCTGGGGAGCGGGACTGGCGGGGAGCTGTTTTTT. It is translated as CASSPLGSGTGGELFF.